One and the same sample provided the 31 T cell receptor beta chains below, sequenced in a study of T cell changes during pregnancy in multiple sclerosis. Profiling relied on immunoSEQ multiplex PCR, and the TCRdb table lists in-frame clones only, not all of them. The data hold around 81,000 clones, with 80% to 95% observed a single time. Source: peripheral blood, taken after pregnancy. These TCRs come from a female donor in good health, enrolled as a control in a pregnancy study.

The chain couples TRBV5-6 to TRBJ2-2, with D unresolved. The V gene's germline CDR1 is SGHDT and CDR2 YYEEEE. The CDR3 totals 12 residues. Trimming took off 0 bases at V and 6 bases at J, with 3 bases between the two ends. The CDR3 nucleotides are TGTGCCAGCAGCTTGGGAGCCGGGGAGCTGTTTTTT. Translating gives CASSLGAGELFF.

The rearrangement uses TRBV4-1 and TRBJ1-4, with no clear D. V dropped 2 bases and J dropped 7 bases, with 11 bases sitting between them. The CDR3 is made up of 14 amino acids. Germline V gene data show CDR1 as MGHRA and CDR2 as YSYEKL. This CDR3 reads CASSQPPASEKLFF. In DNA, the CDR3 is TGCGCCAGCAGCCAACCACCCGCGAGTGAAAAACTGTTTTTT.

The genes are TRBV9 and TRBJ2-1; no reliable D call. The V end lost 4 bases, the J end lost 9 bases, and 8 bases lay between the germline ends. Germline V gives CDR1 SGDLS, CDR2 YYNGEE. The CDR3 sequence is 11 residues long. CDR3 protein: CASSSLLEQFF. In nucleotides, the CDR3 is TGTGCCAGCAGCTCCCTTCTTGAGCAGTTCTTC.

The sample holds one count of this clone. This rearrangement joins TRBV6-5 to TRBJ2-7; D is perhaps TRBD1 (5 bases). The V gene lost 2 bases and the J gene lost 4 bases, with 9 bases spanning the gap. The germline V gene encodes CDR1 MNHEY and CDR2 SVGAGI. The CDR3 runs to 13 residues. DNA of the CDR3: TGTGCCAGCAGTTACAGGCAGGGATACGAGCAGTACTTC. Translated, it gives CASSYRQGYEQYF.

In DNA form, the CDR3 reads TGTGCCAGCTCAACTGCCATAGCGGGGGCGAGCACAGATACGCAGTATTTT. Protein: CASSTAIAGASTDTQYF. V usage is TRBV18 and J usage is TRBJ2-3; TRBD2 matches 9 bases. From germline, CDR1 is KGHSH and CDR2 LQKENI. The CDR3 loop spans 17 amino acids. V shed 5 bases and J 0 bases; nucleotides not matched to a gene: 9. Combining the CDR3 with reference TRBV18 and TRBJ2-3 gives the whole variable domain NAGVMQNPRHLVRRRGQEARLRCSPMKGHSHVYWYRQLPEEGLKFMVYLQKENIIDESGMPKERFSAEFPKEGPSILRIQQVVRGDSAAYFCASSTAIAGASTDTQYFGPGTRLTVL.

The chain combines TRBV19 with TRBJ2-5; no firm D call. Germline CDR1 reads LNHDA; CDR2 reads SQIVND (reference sequence). The ends were cut back, 5 bases at V and 9 bases at J, with 16 bases in the middle. This CDR3 spans 13 amino acids. CDR3 nucleotide sequence: TGTGCCAGTAGTTTCCGCGGTCGCGAGGCCCAGTACTTC. Its translation is CASSFRGREAQYF.

CDR3 sequence: CASSDGGTPQETQYF. CDR3 nucleotide sequence: TGTGCCAGCAGTGATGGCGGGACGCCTCAAGAGACCCAGTACTTC. The V and J genes are TRBV6-1 and TRBJ2-5; D is perhaps TRBD2 (6 bases). Germline lookup yields CDR1 MNHNS and CDR2 SASEGT. CDR3 length equals 15 residues. The germline V and J ends were trimmed by 3 bases and 2 bases, with 13 bases remaining between them.

The rearrangement links TRBV14 to TRBJ2-3, with TRBD2 as a possible D gene (6 bases). This CDR3 has 17 residues. Per germline, CDR1 SGHDN and CDR2 FVKESK. Trimming pared 0 bases from V and 5 bases from J, leaving 18 bases between. The CDR3 loop is CASSQEGSWRGKDTQYF. The DNA of the CDR3 is TGTGCCAGCAGCCAAGAGGGAAGTTGGCGGGGCAAAGATACGCAGTATTTT.

The chain is built from TRBV29-1 and TRBJ2-2, with 8 bases identical to TRBD1. CDR3 length: 14 residues. J lost 1 base, V lost 7 bases, and 5 bases had no gene match. CDR1 and CDR2 (germline): SQVTM, ANQGSEA. The CDR3 protein is CSALDRGNTGELFF. The CDR3 nucleotides read TGCAGCGCGCTAGACAGGGGGAACACCGGGGAGCTGTTTTTT.

This chain connects TRBV14 to TRBJ1-4; no reliable D call. Per germline, CDR1 SGHDN and CDR2 FVKESK. CDR3 length: 15 amino acids. V was cut by 3 bases and J by 0 bases, with 8 bases left in between. CDR3 nucleotide sequence: TGTGCCAGCAGCCACCTCGCGGCAACTAATGAAAAACTGTTTTTT. Translated, it gives CASSHLAATNEKLFF.

The rearrangement links TRBV10-3 to TRBJ2-7; D may be TRBD1 (6 bases). V lost 2 bases, J lost 2 bases, and 10 bases lay in between. This CDR3 is 14 amino acids long. Germline V gene data show CDR1 as ENHRY and CDR2 as SYGVKD. The DNA of the CDR3 is TGTGCCATCAGTGAGCCTAACAGGGCCTACGAGCAGTACTTC. It encodes CAISEPNRAYEQYF.

The genes are TRBV7-9 and TRBJ2-5, with D perhaps TRBD1 (6 bases). CDR3 length: 14 amino acids. Germline V gene data show CDR1 as SEHNR and CDR2 as FQNEAQ (reference sequence). Trimming stripped 8 bases from V and 0 bases from J, with 13 bases between. CDR3 coding DNA: TGTGCCAGCCGGTCAGCAGGGGACCAAGAGACCCAGTACTTC. It yields the protein CASRSAGDQETQYF.

J is TRBJ2-7 and V is TRBV7-2, with 7 bases aligning to TRBD2. Looked up from germline, CDR1 is SGHTA and CDR2 is FQGNSA. Trimming removed 1 base from V and 2 bases from J; junction bases left unmatched: 5. The CDR3 is 15 amino acids. The chain's CDR3 is CASSLEEGGPYEQYF. The CDR3, as DNA: TGTGCCAGCAGCTTAGAAGAGGGAGGGCCCTACGAGCAGTACTTC.

The V call is TRBV7-8, the J call TRBJ2-1; 7 bases agree with TRBD1. Germline values: CDR1 SGHVS, CDR2 FQNEAQ. Trimming at V came to 5 bases and at J to 7 bases, leaving 11 bases not matched to a gene. The CDR3 has 15 residues. The CDR3 reads CASSPSPGTENEQFF. CDR3 nucleotide sequence: TGTGCCAGCAGCCCGAGTCCCGGGACAGAGAATGAGCAGTTCTTC.

This clone was detected only a few times. The V gene is TRBV28, the J gene TRBJ2-7; TRBD1 matches 8 bases. This CDR3 is 13 amino acids long. V lost 6 bases and J lost 7; bases outside the gene matches: 8. The V gene's germline CDR1 is MDHEN and CDR2 SYDVKM. The CDR3 DNA reads TGTGCCAGCAGCCGGACAGGGTCGAGGGAGCAGTACTTC. This encodes CASSRTGSREQYF.

The chain has TRBV6-5 and TRBJ2-1; 14 bases align to TRBD2. The germline gives CDR1 MNHEY, CDR2 SVGAGI. The CDR3 is 15 residues long. The ends lost 4 bases at V and 7 bases at J; junction bases unmatched: 3. CDR3 protein: CASSSGTSGRNEQFF. The CDR3 region has the DNA TGTGCCAGCAGTTCCGGGACTAGCGGGAGAAATGAGCAGTTCTTC.

The table lists this clone with a few counts. The V call is TRBV6-1, the J call TRBJ1-1; D gene unclear. V gave up 6 bases and J gave up 0 bases, with 8 bases separating them. CDR3 size: 13 residues. The germline gives CDR1 MNHNS, CDR2 SASEGT. The CDR3 region has the DNA TGTGCCAGCAGGCCAAACATGAACACTGAAGCTTTCTTT. Encoded protein: CASRPNMNTEAFF.

The chain carries TRBV19 and TRBJ2-1; TRBD2 is a possible D gene (5 bases). Germline values: CDR1 LNHDA, CDR2 SQIVND (reference sequence). The V end was cut by 3 bases, the J end by 0 bases, with 12 bases between. CDR3 size: 16 residues. In DNA, the CDR3 is TGTGCCAGTAGTATCGAGGGAGCGAGCTCCTACAATGAGCAGTTCTTC. Residues: CASSIEGASSYNEQFF. The full variable domain, rest sourced from reference TRBV19 and TRBJ2-1, is DGGITQSPKYLFRKEGQNVTLSCEQNLNHDAMYWYRQDPGQGLRLIYYSQIVNDFQKGDIAEGYSVSREKKESFPLTVTSAQKNPTAFYLCASSIEGASSYNEQFFGPGTRLTVL.

The chain has TRBV6-1 and TRBJ2-1, with D possibly being TRBD1 (6 bases). The CDR3 extends over 13 amino acids. V was pared by 1 base and J by 10 bases, with 11 bases between. Germline values: CDR1 MNHNS, CDR2 SASEGT. CDR3 sequence: CASSEVWGREQFF. The CDR3, as DNA: TGTGCCAGCAGTGAAGTCTGGGGGCGGGAGCAGTTCTTC.

The chain has TRBV7-9 and TRBJ2-5; D not certain. Per germline, CDR1 SEHNR and CDR2 FQNEAQ (reference sequence). The CDR3 loop spans 13 amino acids. Trimming took 2 bases from V and 4 from J, leaving 8 bases between them. CDR3 in amino acids: CASSLMPGETQYF. The CDR3 DNA follows: TGTGCCAGCAGCTTAATGCCCGGAGAGACCCAGTACTTC.

This clone turned up a few times. The chain carries TRBV30 and TRBJ1-1; no clear D. From germline, CDR1 is GTSNPN and CDR2 SVGIG (reference sequence). The CDR3 extends over 12 amino acids. V was shortened by 3 bases and J by 1 base, with 6 bases between the two germline ends. The CDR3 nucleotides read TGTGCCTGGAGGGCGGGGAACACTGAAGCTTTCTTT. This codes for CAWRAGNTEAFF.

The chain combines TRBV21-1 with TRBJ2-2; the table's D call, TRBD1, has no DNA check behind it. TRBV21-1 is noted as a pseudogene. The CDR3 covers 16 residues. The DNA of the CDR3 is TGTGCCAGCAGCACCAGTGGACAGGGGAACACCGGGGAGCTGTTTTTT. Protein sequence: CASSTSGQGNTGELFF.

The genes are TRBV15 and TRBJ1-6; the D gene is possibly TRBD1 (6 bases). This CDR3 has 13 residues. Germline values: CDR1 LNHNV, CDR2 YYDKDF (reference sequence). Between the trimmed V and J ends, which lost 3 bases and 16 bases, there was a span of 16 bases. For the CDR3, the DNA is TGTGCCACCAGCAGCCGGGACACTGGGTCGCTCCACTTT. This gives the protein CATSSRDTGSLHF.

The chain recombines TRBV4-1 with TRBJ1-4; 8 bases map to TRBD1. The CDR3 is made up of 18 amino acids. V shed 8 bases and J 3 bases; nucleotides not matched to a gene: 17. Germline CDR1 and CDR2: MGHRA and YSYEKL. DNA for the CDR3: TGCGCCAGCGCTGGCGTGGCAGGGGGCTTGAAGGCTAATGAAAAACTGTTTTTT. Residues: CASAGVAGGLKANEKLFF.

This clone was seen a single time. The CDR3 sequence is CASSFSGSELFF. The CDR3 DNA is TGTGCCAGCAGCTTTTCAGGGTCGGAGCTGTTTTTT. The chain joins TRBV5-6 to TRBJ2-2, with D perhaps matching TRBD1 (5 bases). Per the germline V gene, CDR1 is SGHDT and CDR2 is YYEEEE. V was cut by 2 bases and J by 10 bases, with 9 bases left in between. CDR3 size: 12 residues.

The V and J genes are TRBV5-1 and TRBJ2-2, with 8 positions matching TRBD2. Per the germline V gene, CDR1 is SGHRS and CDR2 is YFSETQ. This CDR3 has 19 residues. Losses at the gene ends were 3 bases for V and 1 base for J; bases not matched to a gene: 14. The CDR3 spells CASSWGTRGGRGNTGELFF. The CDR3 DNA reads TGCGCCAGCAGCTGGGGGACTAGGGGGGGCCGAGGGAACACCGGGGAGCTGTTTTTT. The variable domain in full, completed from reference TRBV5-1 and TRBJ2-2, reads KAGVTQTPRYLIKTRGQQVTLSCSPISGHRSVSWYQQTPGQGLQFLFEYFSETQRNKGNFPGRFSGRQFSNSRSEMNVSTLELGDSALYLCASSWGTRGGRGNTGELFFGEGSRLTVL.

This CDR3 is CASSLRAAGSLNSPLHF. CDR3 bases: TGCGCCAGCAGCCTGAGGGCAGCTGGCTCCCTAAATTCACCCCTCCACTTT. V usage is TRBV5-1 and J usage is TRBJ1-6; the D is unclear. Trimming stripped 4 bases from V and 7 bases from J, with 21 bases between. CDR1 and CDR2 (germline): SGHRS, YFSETQ. The CDR3 contains 17 residues.

The chain carries TRBV14 and TRBJ2-7, with TRBD2 matching over 10 bases. The germline CDR1 and CDR2 sequences are SGHDN and FVKESK. This CDR3 is built from 14 residues. With V trimmed by 4 bases and J by 3 bases, 3 bases remained unmatched. CDR3 DNA: TGTGCCAGCAGCCCTGGACTAGCGGACTACGAGCAGTACTTC. It encodes CASSPGLADYEQYF.

The chain links TRBV7-9 to TRBJ2-1, with a possible D match to TRBD2 (6 bases). The CDR3 has 12 residues. V shed 2 bases and J shed 10 bases, with 9 bases lying between them. CDR1 and CDR2 from the germline V gene are SEHNR and FQNEAQ (reference sequence). The CDR3 here is CASSLYGREQFF. The CDR3 coding sequence is TGTGCCAGCAGCTTATACGGGAGAGAGCAGTTCTTC.

V usage is TRBV28 and J usage is TRBJ1-6; no clear D gene. V shed 6 bases and J shed 8 bases, with 11 bases lying between them. CDR1 is MDHEN, CDR2 SYDVKM, per germline. This CDR3 is built from 13 residues. CDR3 nucleotide sequence: TGTGCCAGCAGGTCCCGGGAGCATTCACCCCTCCACTTT. Amino acid sequence: CASRSREHSPLHF.

The rearrangement joins TRBV5-4 to TRBJ1-6, with a tentative D call TRBD1 (5 bases). The V gene lost 5 bases and the J gene lost 5 bases, with 5 bases spanning the gap. CDR3 size: 12 residues. Germline V CDR1 and CDR2: SGHNT, YYREEE (reference sequence). The CDR3 DNA is TGTGCCAGCAGACAGGATAATTCACCCCTCCACTTT. Translated: CASRQDNSPLHF.